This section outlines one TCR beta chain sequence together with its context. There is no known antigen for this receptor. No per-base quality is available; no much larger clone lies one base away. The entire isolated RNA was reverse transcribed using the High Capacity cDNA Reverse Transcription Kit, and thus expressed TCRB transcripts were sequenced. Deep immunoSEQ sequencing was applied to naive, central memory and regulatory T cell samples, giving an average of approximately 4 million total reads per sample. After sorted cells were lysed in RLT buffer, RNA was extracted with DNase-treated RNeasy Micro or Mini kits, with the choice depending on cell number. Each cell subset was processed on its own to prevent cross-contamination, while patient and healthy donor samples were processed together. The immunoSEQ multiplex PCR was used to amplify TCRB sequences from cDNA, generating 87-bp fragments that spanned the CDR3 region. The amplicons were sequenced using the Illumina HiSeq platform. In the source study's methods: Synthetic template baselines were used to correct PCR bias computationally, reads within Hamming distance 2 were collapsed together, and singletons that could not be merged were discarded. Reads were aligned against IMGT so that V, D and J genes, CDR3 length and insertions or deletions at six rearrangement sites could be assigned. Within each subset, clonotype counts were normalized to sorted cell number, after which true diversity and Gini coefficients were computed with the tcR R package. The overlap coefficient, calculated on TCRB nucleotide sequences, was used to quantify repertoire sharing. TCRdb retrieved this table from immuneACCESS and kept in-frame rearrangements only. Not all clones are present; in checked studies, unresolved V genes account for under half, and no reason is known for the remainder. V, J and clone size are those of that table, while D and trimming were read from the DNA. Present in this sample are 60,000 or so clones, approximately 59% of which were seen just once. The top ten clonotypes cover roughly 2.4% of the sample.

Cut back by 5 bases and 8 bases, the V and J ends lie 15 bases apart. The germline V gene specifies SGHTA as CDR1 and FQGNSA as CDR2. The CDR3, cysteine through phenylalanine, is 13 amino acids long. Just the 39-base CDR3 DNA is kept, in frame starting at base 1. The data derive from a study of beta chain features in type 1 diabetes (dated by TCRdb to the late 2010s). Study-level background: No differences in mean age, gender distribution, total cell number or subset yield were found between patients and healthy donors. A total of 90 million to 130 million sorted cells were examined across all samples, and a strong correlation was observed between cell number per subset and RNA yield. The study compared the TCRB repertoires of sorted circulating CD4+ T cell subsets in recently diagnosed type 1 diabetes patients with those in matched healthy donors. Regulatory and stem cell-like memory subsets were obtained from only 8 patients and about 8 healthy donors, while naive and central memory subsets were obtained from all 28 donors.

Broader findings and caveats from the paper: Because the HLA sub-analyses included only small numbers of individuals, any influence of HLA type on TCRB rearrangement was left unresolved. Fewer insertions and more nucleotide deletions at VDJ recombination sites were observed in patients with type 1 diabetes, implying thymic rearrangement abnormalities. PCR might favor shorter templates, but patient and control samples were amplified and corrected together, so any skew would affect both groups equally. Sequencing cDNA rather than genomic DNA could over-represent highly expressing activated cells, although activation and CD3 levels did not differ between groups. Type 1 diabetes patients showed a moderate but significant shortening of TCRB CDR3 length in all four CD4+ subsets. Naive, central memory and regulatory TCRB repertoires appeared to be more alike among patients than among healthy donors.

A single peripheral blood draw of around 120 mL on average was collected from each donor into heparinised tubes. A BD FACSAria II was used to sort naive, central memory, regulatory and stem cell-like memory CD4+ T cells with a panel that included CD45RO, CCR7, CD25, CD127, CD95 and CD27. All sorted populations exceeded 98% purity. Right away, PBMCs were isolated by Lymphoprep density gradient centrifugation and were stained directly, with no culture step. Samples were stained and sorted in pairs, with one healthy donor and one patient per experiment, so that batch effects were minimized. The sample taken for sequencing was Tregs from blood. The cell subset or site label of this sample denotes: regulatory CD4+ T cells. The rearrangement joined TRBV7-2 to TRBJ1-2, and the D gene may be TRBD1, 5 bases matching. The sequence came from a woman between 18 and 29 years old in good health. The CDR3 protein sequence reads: CASSQGASWGYTF. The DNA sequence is TGTGCCAGCAGCCAAGGGGCCTCCTGGGGCTACACCTTC.